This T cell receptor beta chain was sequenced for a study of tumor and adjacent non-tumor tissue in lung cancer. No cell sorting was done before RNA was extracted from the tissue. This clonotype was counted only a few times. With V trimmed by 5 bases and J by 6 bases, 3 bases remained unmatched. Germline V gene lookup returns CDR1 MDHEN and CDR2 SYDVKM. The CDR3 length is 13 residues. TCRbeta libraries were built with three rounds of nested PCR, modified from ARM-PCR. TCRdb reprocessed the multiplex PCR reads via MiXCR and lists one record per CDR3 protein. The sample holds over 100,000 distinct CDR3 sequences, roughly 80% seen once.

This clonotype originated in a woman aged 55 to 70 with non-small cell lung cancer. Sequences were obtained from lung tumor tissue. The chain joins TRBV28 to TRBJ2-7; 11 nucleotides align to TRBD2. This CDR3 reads CASSLAGGSEQYF. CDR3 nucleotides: TGTGCCAGCAGTCTAGCGGGAGGCTCCGAGCAGTACTTC.